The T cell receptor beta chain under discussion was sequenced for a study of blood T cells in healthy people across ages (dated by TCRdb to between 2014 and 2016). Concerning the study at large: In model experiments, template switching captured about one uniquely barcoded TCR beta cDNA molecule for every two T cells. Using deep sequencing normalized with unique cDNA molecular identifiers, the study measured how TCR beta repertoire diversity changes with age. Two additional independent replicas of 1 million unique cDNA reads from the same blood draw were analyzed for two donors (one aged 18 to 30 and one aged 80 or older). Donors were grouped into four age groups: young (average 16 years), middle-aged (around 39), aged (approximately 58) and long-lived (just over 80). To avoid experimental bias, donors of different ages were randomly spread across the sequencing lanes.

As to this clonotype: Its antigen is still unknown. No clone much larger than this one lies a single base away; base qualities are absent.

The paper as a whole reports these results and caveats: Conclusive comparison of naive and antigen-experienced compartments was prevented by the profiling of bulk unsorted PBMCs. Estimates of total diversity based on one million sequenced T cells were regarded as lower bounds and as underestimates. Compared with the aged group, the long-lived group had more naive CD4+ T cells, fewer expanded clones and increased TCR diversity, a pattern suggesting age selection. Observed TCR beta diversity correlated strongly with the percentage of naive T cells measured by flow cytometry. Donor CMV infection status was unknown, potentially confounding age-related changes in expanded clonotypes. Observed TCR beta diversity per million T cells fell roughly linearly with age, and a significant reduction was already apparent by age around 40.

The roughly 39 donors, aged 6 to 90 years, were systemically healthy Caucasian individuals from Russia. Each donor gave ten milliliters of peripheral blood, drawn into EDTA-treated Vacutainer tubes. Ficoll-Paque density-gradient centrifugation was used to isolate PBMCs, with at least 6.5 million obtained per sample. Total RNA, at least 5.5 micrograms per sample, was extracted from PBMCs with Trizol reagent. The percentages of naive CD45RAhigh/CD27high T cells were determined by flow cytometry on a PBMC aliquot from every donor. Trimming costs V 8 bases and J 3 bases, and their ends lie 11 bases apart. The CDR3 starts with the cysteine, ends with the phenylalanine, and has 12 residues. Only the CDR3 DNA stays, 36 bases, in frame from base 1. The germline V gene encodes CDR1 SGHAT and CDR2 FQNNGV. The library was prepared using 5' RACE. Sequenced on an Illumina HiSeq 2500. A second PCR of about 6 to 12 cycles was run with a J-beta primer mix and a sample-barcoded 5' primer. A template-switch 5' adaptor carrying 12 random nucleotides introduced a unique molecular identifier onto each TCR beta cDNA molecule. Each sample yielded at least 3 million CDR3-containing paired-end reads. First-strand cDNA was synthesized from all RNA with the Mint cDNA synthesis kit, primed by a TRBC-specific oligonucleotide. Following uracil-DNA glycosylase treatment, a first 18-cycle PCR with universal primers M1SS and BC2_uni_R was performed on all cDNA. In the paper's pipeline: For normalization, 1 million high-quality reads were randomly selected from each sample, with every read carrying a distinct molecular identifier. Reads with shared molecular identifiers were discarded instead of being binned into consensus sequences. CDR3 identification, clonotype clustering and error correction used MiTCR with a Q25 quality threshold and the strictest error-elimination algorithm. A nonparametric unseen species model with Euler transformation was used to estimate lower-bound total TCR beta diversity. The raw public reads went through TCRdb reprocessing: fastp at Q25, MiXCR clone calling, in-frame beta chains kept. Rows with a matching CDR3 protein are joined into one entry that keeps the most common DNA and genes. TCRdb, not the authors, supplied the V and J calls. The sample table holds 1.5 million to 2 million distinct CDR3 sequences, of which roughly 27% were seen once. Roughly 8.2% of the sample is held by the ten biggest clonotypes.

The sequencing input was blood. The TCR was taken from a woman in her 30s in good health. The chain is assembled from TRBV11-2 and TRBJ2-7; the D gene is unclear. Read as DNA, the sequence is TGTGCCAGCGTGGGGTTTAGCTACGAGCAGTACTTC. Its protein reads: CASVGFSYEQYF.